This T cell receptor (beta chain) was identified during a study of brain T cells in children with intractable seizures. General study points: Clones missing pre-surgery may reflect undersampling of that blood sample.

Data came from immunoSEQ multiplex PCR; TCRdb stores just in-frame clones and leaves some out. The sample lists 340,000 or so clones; about 93% were seen once. This CDR3 has 20 residues. The germline gives CDR1 LGHNT, CDR2 FRNRAP. The trim removed 1 base at V and 0 bases at J, leaving 15 bases unmatched. Only one count was recorded for this clone. Antigen specificity is unknown. Indicated time point: blood from clinic visit 5 months post-surgery; TSC patient then seizure free. Only cases whose brain tissue showed the highest T cell transcript signatures were sequenced. Pre-surgery treatment included at least one anti-epileptic drug.

The TCR comes from a boy under two years old with tuberous sclerosis and intractable seizures. Sequenced here: peripheral blood, sampled 4 to 6 months after surgery. The V and J genes are TRBV12-5 and TRBJ1-1, with 9 bases matching TRBD1. CDR3 amino acids: CASGLATWTGDRILNTEAFF. CDR3 DNA: TGTGCTAGTGGTTTGGCCACCTGGACAGGGGACCGGATTTTGAACACTGAAGCTTTCTTT.